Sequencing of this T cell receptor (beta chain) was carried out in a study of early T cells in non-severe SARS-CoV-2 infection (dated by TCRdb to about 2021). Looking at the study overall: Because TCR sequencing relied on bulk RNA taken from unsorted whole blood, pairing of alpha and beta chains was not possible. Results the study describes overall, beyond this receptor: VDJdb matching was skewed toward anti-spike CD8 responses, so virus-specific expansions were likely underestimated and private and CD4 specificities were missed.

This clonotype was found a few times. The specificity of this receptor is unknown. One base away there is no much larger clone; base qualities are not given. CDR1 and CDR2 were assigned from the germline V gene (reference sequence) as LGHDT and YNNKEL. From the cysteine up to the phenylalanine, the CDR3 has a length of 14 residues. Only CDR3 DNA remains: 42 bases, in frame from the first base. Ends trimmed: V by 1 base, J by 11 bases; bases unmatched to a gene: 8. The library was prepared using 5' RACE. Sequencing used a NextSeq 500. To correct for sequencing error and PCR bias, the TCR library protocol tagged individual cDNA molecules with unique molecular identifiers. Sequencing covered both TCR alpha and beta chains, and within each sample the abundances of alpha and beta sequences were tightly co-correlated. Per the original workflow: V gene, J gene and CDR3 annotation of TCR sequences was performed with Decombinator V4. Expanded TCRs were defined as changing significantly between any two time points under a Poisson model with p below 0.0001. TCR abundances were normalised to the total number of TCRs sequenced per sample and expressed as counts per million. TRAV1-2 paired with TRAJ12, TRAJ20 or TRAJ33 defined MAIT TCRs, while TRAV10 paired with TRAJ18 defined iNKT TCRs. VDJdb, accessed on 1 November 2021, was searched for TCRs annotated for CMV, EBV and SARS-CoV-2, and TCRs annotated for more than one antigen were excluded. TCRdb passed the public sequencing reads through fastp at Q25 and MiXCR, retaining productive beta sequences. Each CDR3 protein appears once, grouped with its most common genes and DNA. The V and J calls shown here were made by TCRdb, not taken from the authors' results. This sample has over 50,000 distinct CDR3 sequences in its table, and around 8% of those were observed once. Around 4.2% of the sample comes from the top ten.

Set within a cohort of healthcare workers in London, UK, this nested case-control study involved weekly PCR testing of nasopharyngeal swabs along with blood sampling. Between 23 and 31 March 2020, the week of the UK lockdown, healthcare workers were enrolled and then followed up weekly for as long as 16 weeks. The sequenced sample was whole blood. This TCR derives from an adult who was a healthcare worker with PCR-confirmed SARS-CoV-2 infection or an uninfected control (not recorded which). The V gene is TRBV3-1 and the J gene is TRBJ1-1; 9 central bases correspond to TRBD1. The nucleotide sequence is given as TGTGCCAGCAGCCAAGGAGGCCTACAGGGGGCGGCTTTCTTT. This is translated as CASSQGGLQGAAFF.